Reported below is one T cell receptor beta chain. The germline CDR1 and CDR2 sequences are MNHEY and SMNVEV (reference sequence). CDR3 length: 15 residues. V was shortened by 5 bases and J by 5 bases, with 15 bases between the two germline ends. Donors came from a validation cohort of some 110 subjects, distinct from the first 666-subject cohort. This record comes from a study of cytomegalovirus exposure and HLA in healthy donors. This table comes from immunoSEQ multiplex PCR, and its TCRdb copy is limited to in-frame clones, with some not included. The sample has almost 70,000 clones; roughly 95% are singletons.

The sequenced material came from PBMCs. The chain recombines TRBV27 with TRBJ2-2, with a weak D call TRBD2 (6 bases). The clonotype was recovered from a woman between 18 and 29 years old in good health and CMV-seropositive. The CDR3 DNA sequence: TGTGCCAGCAGTGCCTCCGGGAGCGGTACCGGGGAGCTGTTTTTT. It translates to CASSASGSGTGELFF.